This is a list of T cell receptor beta chains from one sample in a study of T cells in Graves' hyperthyroidism and ophthalmopathy. From the multiplex PCR reads, TCRdb called clonotypes with MiXCR, one entry per CDR3 protein. The data contain 300,000 to 450,000 distinct CDR3 sequences, around 13% of them seen just once; the ten biggest clones take up approximately 11%. Sequences were obtained from blood. All receptors derive from a woman aged 55-70 years with Graves' hyperthyroidism. CDR3s include the opening cysteine and the closing phenylalanine or tryptophan. Each record gives: V gene, clone size, D gene, J gene, CDR3 protein, CDR3 DNA. The D gene is left open where the match is weak. Expanded clones get a size class; other rows say once, few or many, or leave the size out.

>TRBV6-4|many|.|TRBJ1-1
CASSDFSWNTEAFF
TGTGCCAGCAGTGATTTTAGTTGGAACACTGAAGCTTTCTTT
>TRBV7-2|many|.|TRBJ2-5
CASRRYPSERRSSETQYF
TGTGCCAGCAGGCGTTACCCCTCCGAGAGGCGATCGTCAGAGACCCAGTACTTC
>TRBV7-9|once|TRBD1|TRBJ1-1
CASSFKGADTEAFF
TGTGCCAGCAGCTTCAAGGGGGCGGACACTGAAGCTTTCTTT
>TRBV30|.|.|TRBJ2-1
CAWSGSGNEQFF
TGTGCCTGGAGCGGATCCGGGAATGAGCAGTTCTTC
>TRBV10-3|few|TRBD2|TRBJ2-5
CAISDLAGAPYF
TGTGCCATCAGTGACCTAGCGGGAGCCCCGTACTTC
>TRBV20-1|few|.|TRBJ2-7
CSAHRGTATYEQYF
TGCAGTGCCCATCGCGGGACAGCTACCTACGAGCAGTACTTC
>TRBV20-1|few|.|TRBJ2-6
CSARVDSGANVLTF
TGCAGTGCTAGAGTGGATTCTGGGGCCAACGTCCTGACTTTC
>TRBV29-1|.|TRBD1|TRBJ1-2
CSGTGGSYGYTF
TGCAGTGGGACAGGGGGCAGCTATGGCTACACCTTC
>TRBV3-1|many|.|TRBJ2-5
CASSQGQKETQYF
TGTGCCAGCAGCCAGGGGCAGAAAGAGACCCAGTACTTC
>TRBV6-1|many|TRBD1|TRBJ1-2
CASSYGTGIRYTF
TGTGCCAGCAGTTATGGGACAGGAATCCGATACACCTTC
>TRBV5-1|once|TRBD1|TRBJ2-1
CASSQDPGGHSYNEQFF
TGCGCCAGCAGCCAAGACCCAGGGGGCCATAGTTACAATGAGCAGTTCTTC
>TRBV11-3|many|.|TRBJ2-1
CASSLGTSSYNEQFF
TGTGCCAGCAGCTTAGGGACTTCCTCCTACAATGAGCAGTTCTTC
>TRBV25-1|few|.|TRBJ1-2
CASSDEQDLKFYTF
TGTGCCAGCAGTGATGAACAGGATCTCAAATTCTACACCTTC
>TRBV12-5|many|.|TRBJ2-5
CASGFRGSETQYF
TGTGCTAGTGGTTTTCGAGGGTCCGAGACCCAGTACTTC
>TRBV6-1|many|TRBD1|TRBJ2-7
CASSYLGTEDEQYF
TGTGCCAGCAGTTACCTCGGGACAGAGGACGAGCAGTACTTC
>TRBV30|many|.|TRBJ1-2
CAWSHQNYGYTF
TGTGCCTGGAGCCACCAGAACTATGGCTACACCTTC
>TRBV28|many|.|TRBJ2-3
CASTPQADTQYF
TGTGCCAGCACCCCGCAGGCAGATACGCAGTATTTT
>TRBV6-6|.|TRBD2|TRBJ2-7
CASSYPGGYEQYF
TGTGCCAGCAGTTACCCCGGGGGGTACGAGCAGTACTTC
>TRBV11-3|many|TRBD1|TRBJ2-5
CASSLWGTVFQETQYF
TGTGCCAGCAGCTTATGGGGGACAGTCTTCCAAGAGACCCAGTACTTC
>TRBV12-3/TRBV12-4|.|.|TRBJ1-3
CASSLASLGNTIYF
TGTGCCAGCAGTTTAGCCAGCCTTGGAAACACCATATATTTT
>TRBV27|many|.|TRBJ2-3
CASTSFAGSTDTQYF
TGTGCCAGCACCTCGTTCGCAGGGTCCACAGATACGCAGTATTTT
>TRBV7-3|.|TRBD1|TRBJ2-5
CASSSGQVGEETQYF
TGTGCCAGCAGCTCCGGACAGGTCGGGGAAGAGACCCAGTACTTC
>TRBV6-1|many|.|TRBJ1-5
CASSELGHQPQHF
TGTGCCAGCAGTGAACTCGGCCATCAGCCCCAGCATTTT
>TRBV5-8|many|.|TRBJ1-1
CASSFSPGPMNTEAFF
TGTGCCAGCAGCTTCAGCCCCGGCCCTATGAACACTGAAGCTTTCTTT
>TRBV6-1|.|.|TRBJ2-3
CASGRLDTQYF
TGTGCCAGCGGGCGACTAGATACGCAGTATTTT
>TRBV27|.|.|TRBJ2-6
CATATGANVLTF
TGTGCCACAGCTACTGGGGCCAACGTCCTGACTTTC
>TRBV30|.|TRBD2|TRBJ2-3
CAWSVRWGGGDTQYF
TGTGCCTGGAGTGTACGCTGGGGGGGAGGAGATACGCAGTATTTT
>TRBV2|many|.|TRBJ2-1
CASRQRTSYNEQFF
TGTGCCAGCAGGCAGCGGACGAGCTACAATGAGCAGTTCTTC
>TRBV2|many|TRBD1|TRBJ1-5
CASSYRTGEIRPQHF
TGTGCCAGCAGCTACCGGACAGGGGAGATAAGGCCCCAGCATTTT
>TRBV24-1|few|.|TRBJ2-2
CATSDGGSPGELFF
TGTGCCACCAGTGACGGCGGGTCACCCGGGGAGCTGTTTTTT
>TRBV7-9|many|.|TRBJ1-4
CASSRRGANEKLFF
TGTGCCAGCAGCCGCCGGGGGGCTAATGAAAAACTGTTTTTT
>TRBV20-1|many|.|TRBJ2-7
CSASNLRQSSYEQYF
TGCAGTGCTTCGAATCTTAGACAGTCCTCCTACGAGCAGTACTTC
>TRBV30|.|.|TRBJ1-1
CAWSPKNRRLHLGTEAFF
TGTGCCTGGAGTCCCAAAAACAGGCGACTCCACCTTGGTACTGAAGCTTTCTTT
>TRBV18|few|TRBD2|TRBJ2-3
CASSQTSGSSDTQYF
TGTGCCAGCTCACAGACTAGCGGGAGTTCAGATACGCAGTATTTT
>TRBV3-1|many|.|TRBJ2-5
CASSQVIPRGSSGETQYF
TGTGCCAGCAGCCAAGTCATACCCCGGGGCAGCTCGGGAGAGACCCAGTACTTC
>TRBV10-3|many|TRBD2|TRBJ2-7
CAISGSGGVSYEQYF
TGTGCCATCAGTGGGTCGGGGGGAGTCTCCTACGAGCAGTACTTC
>TRBV5-4|few|TRBD2|TRBJ2-7
CASSLDGGGSYEQYF
TGTGCCAGCAGCTTGGATGGGGGGGGTTCCTACGAGCAGTACTTC
>TRBV6-4|many|TRBD2|TRBJ2-7
CASSDRGEGHEQYF
TGTGCCAGCAGTGACCGAGGGGAGGGCCACGAGCAGTACTTC
>TRBV5-1|.|.|TRBJ2-7
CASSLRLGGSYEQYF
TGCGCCAGCAGCTTGAGACTCGGGGGATCCTACGAGCAGTACTTC
>TRBV5-1|few|TRBD2|TRBJ2-7
CASSLTSGSYNEQYF
TGCGCCAGCAGCTTGACTAGCGGGAGTTACAATGAGCAGTACTTC
>TRBV11-2|many|TRBD2|TRBJ2-5
CASSLMASGETQYF
TGTGCCAGCAGCTTAATGGCTAGCGGAGAGACCCAGTACTTC
>TRBV20-1|many|.|TRBJ1-2
CSARDALSRGYTF
TGCAGTGCTAGAGATGCCCTTTCAAGGGGCTACACCTTC
>TRBV7-9|.|.|TRBJ2-2
CASTAVLNTGELFF
TGTGCCAGCACCGCAGTCCTTAACACCGGGGAGCTGTTTTTT
>TRBV4-1|few|.|TRBJ2-3
CASSQASRDAGTDTQYF
TGCGCCAGCAGCCAAGCCTCCAGGGACGCCGGCACAGATACGCAGTATTTT
>TRBV5-8|many|.|TRBJ2-3
CASTWGAGPTDTQYF
TGTGCCAGCACCTGGGGGGCAGGCCCCACAGATACGCAGTATTTT
>TRBV3-1|many|.|TRBJ1-6
CASSQVLGQGGSPLHF
TGTGCCAGCAGCCAAGTCCTAGGGCAGGGAGGTTCACCCCTCCACTTT
>TRBV7-3|few|.|TRBJ2-5
CASSFQAGRRETQYF
TGTGCCAGCAGCTTCCAGGCGGGGAGGCGAGAGACCCAGTACTTC
>TRBV18|.|.|TRBJ1-1
CASSPLGGENTEAFF
TGTGCCAGCTCACCTCTGGGGGGGGAGAACACTGAAGCTTTCTTT
>TRBV5-6|many|TRBD2|TRBJ2-1
CASSLGLAGGSYNEQFF
TGTGCCAGCAGCTTGGGTCTAGCGGGAGGGAGTTACAATGAGCAGTTCTTC
>TRBV6-5|many|TRBD2|TRBJ2-2
CASSYSTRAGGPSGELFF
TGTGCCAGCAGTTACTCGACGCGGGCGGGAGGGCCCTCTGGGGAGCTGTTTTTT
>TRBV6-5|many|.|TRBJ2-1
CASSYQEGPAYNEQFF
TGTGCCAGCAGTTACCAAGAGGGGCCAGCCTACAATGAGCAGTTCTTC
>TRBV6-1|.|.|TRBJ1-4
CASSEEGRPNEKLFF
TGTGCCAGCAGTGAAGAAGGACGGCCTAATGAAAAACTGTTTTTT
>TRBV6-1|many|.|TRBJ2-3
CASSDSRDPTDTQYF
TGTGCCAGCAGTGATTCACGGGACCCCACAGATACGCAGTATTTT
>TRBV12-3/TRBV12-4|many|TRBD1|TRBJ1-1
CASSLGMGQGAEAFF
TGTGCCAGCAGTTTAGGGATGGGGCAGGGGGCCGAAGCTTTCTTT